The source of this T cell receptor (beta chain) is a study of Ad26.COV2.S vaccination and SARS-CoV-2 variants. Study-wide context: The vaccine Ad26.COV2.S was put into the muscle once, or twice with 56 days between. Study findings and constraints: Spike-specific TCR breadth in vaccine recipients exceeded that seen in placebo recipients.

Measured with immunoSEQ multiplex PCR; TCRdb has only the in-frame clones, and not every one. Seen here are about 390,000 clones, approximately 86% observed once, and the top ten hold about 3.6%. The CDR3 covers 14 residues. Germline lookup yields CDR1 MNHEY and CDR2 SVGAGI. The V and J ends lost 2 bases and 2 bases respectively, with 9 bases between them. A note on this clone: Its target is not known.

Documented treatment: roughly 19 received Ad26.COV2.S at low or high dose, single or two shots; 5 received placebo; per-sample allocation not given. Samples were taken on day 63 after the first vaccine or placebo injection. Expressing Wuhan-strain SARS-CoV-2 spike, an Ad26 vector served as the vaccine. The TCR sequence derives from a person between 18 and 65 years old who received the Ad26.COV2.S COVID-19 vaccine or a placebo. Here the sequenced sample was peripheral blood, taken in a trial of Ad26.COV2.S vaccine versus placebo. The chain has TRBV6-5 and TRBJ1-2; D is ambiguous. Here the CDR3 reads CASSYRDVNYGYTF. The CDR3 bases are TGTGCCAGCAGTTACAGGGATGTGAACTATGGCTACACCTTC.